The clone carrying this TCR beta chain turned up a few times. Its specificity is unknown. Naive and memory CD4+ T cells came from enriched cryopreserved PBMCs. The germline gives CDR1 SGHRS, CDR2 YFSETQ. The J segment lost 7 bases and the V segment lost 3 bases, leaving 5 bases of the junction unmatched. The CDR3 spans 14 residues. Measured with immunoSEQ multiplex PCR; TCRdb has only the in-frame clones, and not every one. The sample has roughly 11,000 clones; approximately 87% are singletons. The data are from a study of CD4 T cells in relation to SARS-CoV-2 and coronaviruses. Whole-study findings and limits: Crossreactivity was assessed only for spike protein, not other viral proteins. Memory recall responses, not primary responses primed in culture, are what the assay detects. Pre-pandemic and post-infection samples never came from the same donor.

The sequenced material came from naive CD4+ T cells from PBMCs. Stated subset: naive CD4+ T cells isolated by negative enrichment. The receptor was isolated from an adult with COVID-19. J is TRBJ1-5 and V is TRBV5-1, with TRBD1 identical over 9 bases. The CDR3 coding sequence is TGCGCCAGCAGCTCAACAGGGGGCGTGCAGCCCCAGCATTTT. Protein sequence: CASSSTGGVQPQHF.